One and the same sample provided the 30 T cell receptor beta chains below, sequenced in a study of blood T cell repertoires in COVID-19. Using immunoSEQ multiplex PCR, the repertoire was profiled, and TCRdb retains in-frame clones only, with some absent. The sample has more than 250,000 clones; around 89% are singletons. The sample comprised peripheral blood. These receptors came from a man younger than 35 who had recovered from COVID-19.

This clone appeared a single time. The rearrangement joins TRBV7-3 to TRBJ2-5; perhaps TRBD2 as D (6 bases). This CDR3 is 13 amino acids long. Trimming left V 5 bases short and J 5 bases short, with 12 bases between. The germline V gene encodes CDR1 SGHTA and CDR2 FQGTGA. CDR3 protein: CASSRTGGETQYF. The CDR3 DNA reads as TGTGCCAGCAGCCGGACTGGGGGGGAGACCCAGTACTTC.

This chain joins TRBV10-2 and TRBJ2-5, with TRBD2 identical over 10 bases. V shed 5 bases and J 3 bases; nucleotides not matched to a gene: 6. Germline V CDR1 and CDR2: WSHSY, SAAADI. There are 15 residues in the CDR3. The CDR3 protein is CASSSLAGGEETQYF. DNA for the CDR3: TGCGCCAGCAGTAGCTTAGCGGGGGGCGAAGAGACCCAGTACTTC.

The DNA for the CDR3 is TGTGCCATCAGACGGGACTCCAATGAGCAGTTCTTC. It yields the protein CAIRRDSNEQFF. This sequence joins TRBV10-3 and TRBJ2-1; D is perhaps TRBD2 (6 bases). This CDR3 is 12 amino acids long. Trimming stripped 6 bases from V and 6 bases from J, with 9 bases between. CDR1 and CDR2 (germline): ENHRY, SYGVKD.

The V call is TRBV7-9, the J call TRBJ1-2, with TRBD1 identical over 8 bases. V trimming: 0 bases; J trimming: 3 bases; junction bases outside the gene matches: 6. Looked up from germline, CDR1 is SEHNR and CDR2 is FQNEAQ (reference sequence). CDR3 length: 16 residues. The CDR3 DNA is TGTGCCAGCAGCTTAGCGGAACAGGGGGTTCACTATGGCTACACCTTC. The encoded protein is CASSLAEQGVHYGYTF.

This clone was recorded once. The V gene is TRBV2, the J gene TRBJ2-7, with 7 bases fitting TRBD1. This CDR3 has 11 residues. The V gene's germline CDR1 is SNHLY and CDR2 FYNNEI. With V trimmed by 5 bases and J by 9 bases, 4 bases remained unmatched. The CDR3 coding sequence is TGTGCCAGCAGTTGGGACAGCGGGCAGTACTTC. It codes for CASSWDSGQYF.

This sequence joins TRBV20-1 and TRBJ1-2; D not certain. Germline CDR1 DFQATT, CDR2 SNEGSKA (reference sequence). The CDR3 has 10 residues. This CDR3 is CRTETHGYTF. The CDR3 bases are TGCAGAACCGAGACTCATGGCTACACCTTC.

CDR3 residues: CASSLRDRGEKLFF. CDR3 bases: TGTGCCAGCAGCCTCCGGGACAGGGGTGAAAAACTGTTTTTT. The chain is built from TRBV7-8 and TRBJ1-4, with 10 bases identical to TRBD1. CDR1 is SGHVS and CDR2 is FQNEAQ in the germline V gene. V shed 5 bases and J 7 bases; nucleotides not matched to a gene: 4. This CDR3 region has 14 residues.

The chain carries TRBV6-2 or TRBV6-3 and TRBJ1-5; 9 bases map to TRBD1. Germline V lookup: CDR1 MNHEY, CDR2 SVGEGT. This CDR3 comprises 14 residues. J gave up 7 bases and V 0 bases, and 1 base lay outside the gene matches. The CDR3: CASSYSTGGQPQHF. The CDR3 nucleotides are TGTGCCAGCAGTTACTCGACAGGGGGGCAGCCCCAGCATTTT.

Here the CDR3 DNA reads TGTGCCACCGTGGCAGGGAGGCATGGAAACACCATATATTTT. It encodes CATVAGRHGNTIYF. The chain recombines TRBV15 with TRBJ1-3; maybe TRBD1 (5 bases). V gave up 8 bases and J gave up 3 bases, with 14 bases separating them. This CDR3 contains 14 residues. In germline, CDR1 is LNHNV, CDR2 YYDKDF (reference sequence).

The chain carries TRBV28 and TRBJ2-1; 7 positions agree with TRBD1. The germline gives CDR1 MDHEN, CDR2 SYDVKM. The V gene end was trimmed by 8 bases and the J gene end by 7 bases; junction bases not matched to a gene: 11. The CDR3 runs 14 residues. The CDR3 here is CASGIGQETNEQFF. DNA of the CDR3: TGTGCCAGCGGCATCGGACAGGAGACTAATGAGCAGTTCTTC. Together with reference TRBV28 and TRBJ2-1, the CDR3 gives the full variable domain: DVKVTQSSRYLVKRTGEKVFLECVQDMDHENMFWYRQDPGLGLRLIYFSYDVKMKEKGDIPEGYSVSREKKERFSLILESASTNQTSMYLCASGIGQETNEQFFGPGTRLTVL.

This chain joins TRBV29-1 and TRBJ2-5; 10 bases map to TRBD1. This CDR3 is built from 13 residues. J gave up 4 bases and V 7 bases, and 6 bases lay outside the gene matches. Germline loops: CDR1 SQVTM, CDR2 ANQGSEA. The CDR3 sequence: CSDPDRGLETQYF. Here the CDR3 DNA reads TGCAGCGACCCCGACAGGGGGCTAGAGACCCAGTACTTC.

V and J are TRBV7-2 and TRBJ2-3; D is unclear. Trimming left V 0 bases short and J 1 base short, with 8 bases between. CDR1 is SGHTA, CDR2 FQGNSA, per germline. The CDR3 runs 15 residues. CDR3 DNA sequence: TGTGCCAGCAGCTTAGCGGCCGGAGGCACAGATACGCAGTATTTT. Translating it yields CASSLAAGGTDTQYF.

The genes are TRBV12-3 or TRBV12-4 and TRBJ2-7, with 7 bases matching TRBD2. The CDR3 sequence is 13 residues long. With V trimmed by 4 bases and J by 6 bases, 6 bases remained unmatched. CDR3 loop: CASSYVGGAEQYF. The CDR3 coding sequence is TGTGCCAGCAGTTATGTGGGAGGGGCCGAGCAGTACTTC.

The chain links TRBV14 to TRBJ2-1; TRBD2 agrees at 9 bases. The V gene's germline CDR1 is SGHDN and CDR2 FVKESK. The CDR3 has 15 amino acids. The V and J ends lost 0 bases and 8 bases, in that order; junction bases with no gene match: 5. CDR3 coding DNA: TGTGCCAGCAGCCAAGATGGCGGGAGGGCCCATGAGCAGTTCTTC. This encodes CASSQDGGRAHEQFF.

The V and J genes are TRBV5-1 and TRBJ1-1; 7 positions match TRBD1. The ends lost 4 bases at V and 2 bases at J; junction bases unmatched: 5. The CDR3 is made up of 14 amino acids. Germline loops: CDR1 SGHRS, CDR2 YFSETQ. The DNA of the CDR3 is TGCGCCAGCAGCGACGGGACAGTAAACACTGAAGCTTTCTTT. Its protein is CASSDGTVNTEAFF.

The chain has TRBV7-2 and TRBJ1-6, with unresolved D. CDR1 and CDR2 (germline): SGHTA, FQGNSA. The CDR3 sequence is 16 residues long. V was clipped by 3 bases and J by 3 bases, with 12 bases between them. This CDR3 reads CASSFDTASYNSPLHF. The CDR3 DNA reads as TGTGCCAGCAGCTTCGATACAGCCAGCTATAATTCACCCCTCCACTTT.

CDR3 DNA sequence: TGCGCCAGCAGCCCCGGGACAGGGAGAATCACCTACGAGCAGTACTTC. This translates into CASSPGTGRITYEQYF. The V call is TRBV5-1, the J call TRBJ2-7; 9 bases match TRBD1. Germline V gene data show CDR1 as SGHRS and CDR2 as YFSETQ. The J segment lost 2 bases and the V segment lost 4 bases, leaving 10 bases of the junction unmatched. This CDR3 region has 16 residues.

V usage is TRBV5-1 and J usage is TRBJ2-1, with no clear D. Trimming left V 5 bases short and J 10 bases short, with 16 bases between. The CDR3 loop spans 13 amino acids. Germline V gene lookup returns CDR1 SGHRS and CDR2 YFSETQ. The CDR3 protein is CASSPYGSGEQFF. In DNA form, the CDR3 reads TGCGCCAGCAGTCCGTACGGCTCCGGGGAGCAGTTCTTC. The variable domain in full, completed from reference TRBV5-1 and TRBJ2-1, reads KAGVTQTPRYLIKTRGQQVTLSCSPISGHRSVSWYQQTPGQGLQFLFEYFSETQRNKGNFPGRFSGRQFSNSRSEMNVSTLELGDSALYLCASSPYGSGEQFFGPGTRLTVL.

The J gene is TRBJ2-7, the V gene TRBV27; the D gene is possibly TRBD2 (6 bases). The CDR3 spans 16 residues. The germline V gene has CDR1 MNHEY and CDR2 SMNVEV (reference sequence). Trimming shortened V by 5 bases and J by 0 bases, and 17 bases separated the two germline ends. Written as DNA, the CDR3 is TGTGCCAGCAGTCCACAACCCGGGACTTTCTCCTACGAGCAGTACTTC. Its translation: CASSPQPGTFSYEQYF.

The chain links TRBV25-1 to TRBJ2-5; D remains unclear. The CDR3 is made up of 12 amino acids. Between the trimmed V and J ends, which lost 4 bases and 4 bases, there was a span of 7 bases. Germline-derived CDR1 and CDR2 are MGHDK and SYGVNS. CDR3 sequence: CASSGLRETQYF. CDR3 in DNA: TGTGCCAGCAGTGGCCTGAGAGAGACCCAGTACTTC. Variable domain in full (rest from reference TRBV25-1 and TRBJ2-5): EADIYQTPRYLVIGTGKKITLECSQTMGHDKMYWYQQDPGMELHLIHYSYGVNSTEKGDLSSESTVSRIRTEHFPLTLESARPSHTSQYLCASSGLRETQYFGPGTRLLVL.

The chain recombines TRBV15 with TRBJ2-1; 7 bases align to TRBD2. Germline V gene sequence: CDR1 LNHNV, CDR2 YYDKDF (reference sequence). This CDR3 region has 14 residues. Trimming removed 6 bases from V and 1 base from J; junction bases left unmatched: 3. CDR3 sequence reads: CATRERGSYNEQFF. The CDR3 coding sequence is TGTGCCACCAGGGAGCGGGGATCCTACAATGAGCAGTTCTTC.

This clone has only one observation. Written as DNA, the CDR3 is TGTGCCAGCAGCTTAGCGCTGTCTAGCGGGAGGGGTGAGCAGTTCTTC. Its protein is CASSLALSSGRGEQFF. The rearrangement joins TRBV7-9 to TRBJ2-1; TRBD2 agrees at 12 bases. Germline CDR1 reads SEHNR; CDR2 reads FQNEAQ (reference sequence). This CDR3 comprises 16 residues. Trimming took 0 bases from V and 9 from J; bases not matched to a gene: 6.

This chain joins TRBV6-5 and TRBJ1-5; perhaps TRBD1 as D (5 bases). Trimming shortened V by 10 bases and J by 3 bases, and 13 bases separated the two germline ends. The CDR3 loop spans 13 amino acids. The germline V gene encodes CDR1 MNHEY and CDR2 SVGAGI. The CDR3 bases are TGTGCCACCCGGGGGGGGAACAATCAGCCCCAGCATTTT. It encodes CATRGGNNQPQHF.

The rearrangement uses TRBV18 and TRBJ1-4, with no clear D. Between the trimmed V and J ends, which lost 3 bases and 0 bases, there was a span of 5 bases. CDR3 length equals 14 residues. Germline V gives CDR1 KGHSH, CDR2 LQKENI. In DNA, the CDR3 is TGTGCCAGCTCACCTATAGCAACTAATGAAAAACTGTTTTTT. Its translation is CASSPIATNEKLFF.

This clone came up once. The genes are TRBV21-1 and TRBJ2-1; the table's TRBD1 call for D was not verified on the DNA. TRBV21-1 is marked as a pseudogene. CDR3 length: 12 residues. The CDR3 DNA is TGTGCCAGCAAGGGGCCCTACAATGAGCAGTTCTTC. Translation: CASKGPYNEQFF.

The chain is built from TRBV10-3 and TRBJ2-1; 8 bases fit TRBD2. The germline V gene has CDR1 ENHRY and CDR2 SYGVKD. V dropped 3 bases and J dropped 5; count of bases not matched to a gene: 3. The CDR3 contains 14 residues. The CDR3 nucleotides read TGTGCCATCAGTGAAACTAGCGGAAACAATGAGCAGTTCTTC. Translation: CAISETSGNNEQFF.

The chain has TRBV5-1 and TRBJ2-1; 13 bases match TRBD2. From germline, CDR1 is SGHRS and CDR2 YFSETQ. V shed 5 bases and J 6 bases; nucleotides not matched to a gene: 5. CDR3 length equals 15 residues. The CDR3 DNA reads TGCGCCAGCAGTTCAACTAGCGGGGGGGTCAATGAGCAGTTCTTC. Amino acid sequence: CASSSTSGGVNEQFF.

This clone has a single count. The V and J genes are TRBV9 and TRBJ1-2; the D gene is possibly TRBD1 (6 bases). Trimming stripped 0 bases from V and 4 bases from J, with 16 bases between. The CDR3 contains 16 residues. In germline, CDR1 is SGDLS, CDR2 YYNGEE. CDR3 sequence: CASSVGGTTGVYGYTF. CDR3 nucleotides: TGTGCCAGCAGCGTAGGGGGGACAACTGGGGTCTATGGCTACACCTTC.

The V gene is TRBV6-1, the J gene TRBJ2-1, with D possibly being TRBD2 (6 bases). The V end lost 1 base, the J end lost 5 bases, and 18 bases lay between the germline ends. The CDR3 is 17 residues long. From germline, CDR1 is MNHNS and CDR2 SASEGT. The CDR3 DNA is TGTGCCAGCAGTGAAGGGCCCGGGCGGGGATTTGACAATGAGCAGTTCTTC. Protein sequence: CASSEGPGRGFDNEQFF.

This chain links TRBV5-1 with TRBJ2-7, with D possibly TRBD1 on 5 matching bases. The CDR3 spans 15 residues. Germline CDR1 reads SGHRS; CDR2 reads YFSETQ. V was clipped by 4 bases and J by 2 bases, with 16 bases between them. The CDR3 DNA is TGCGCCAGCAGCCTGGCTTCAGGGTATCCCTACGAGCAGTACTTC. This sequence encodes CASSLASGYPYEQYF.